The T cell receptor (beta chain) under discussion was sequenced for a study of cytomegalovirus exposure and HLA in healthy donors. Points from the study as a whole: In a later analysis, TCR beta V- and J-gene trimming showed a link to a missense DCLRE1C variant. Because they were indistinguishable, some V segments, including TRBV6-2 and TRBV6-3, were excluded. What a later analysis reportedly showed was that an Asian-associated ancestry cluster had fewer N-insertions than the roughly 670-donor mean.

Researchers ran the PCR with 60 Vbeta and 13 Jbeta primers. Sequencing used immunoSEQ multiplex PCR; TCRdb keeps in-frame clones, though not all of them. This repertoire shows more than 200,000 clones, 70% to 90% found once; its top ten account for 1% to 1.5%. V was pared by 8 bases and J by 1 base, with 11 bases between. Germline V gives CDR1 SQVTM, CDR2 ANQGSEA. The CDR3 contains 12 residues. In regard to this clone: Its target is not known.

The V gene is TRBV29-1, the J gene TRBJ1-1; D unclear. Source material: PBMCs. The sequence was obtained from a human donor in good health. CDR3 loop: CSTSRSNTEAFF. The CDR3 region has the DNA TGCAGCACCTCGCGGTCGAACACTGAAGCTTTCTTT.